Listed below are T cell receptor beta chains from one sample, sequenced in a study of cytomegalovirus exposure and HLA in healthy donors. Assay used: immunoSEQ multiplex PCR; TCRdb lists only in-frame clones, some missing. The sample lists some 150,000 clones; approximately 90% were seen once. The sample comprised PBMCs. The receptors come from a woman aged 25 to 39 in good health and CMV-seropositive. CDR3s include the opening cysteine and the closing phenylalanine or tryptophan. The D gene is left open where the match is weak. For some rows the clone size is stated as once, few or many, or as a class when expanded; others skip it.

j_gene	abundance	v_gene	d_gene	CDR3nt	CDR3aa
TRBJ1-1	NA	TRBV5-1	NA	TGCGCCAGCAGCTTGGTGGGCGGGGATACTGAAGCTTTCTTT	CASSLVGGDTEAFF
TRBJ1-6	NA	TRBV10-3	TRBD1	TGTGCCATCAGTGAGTCAGGGACAGGGTATAATTCACCCCTCCACTTT	CAISESGTGYNSPLHF
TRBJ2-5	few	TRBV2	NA	TGTGCCACACAGGGTACGGAGACCCAGTACTTC	CATQGTETQYF
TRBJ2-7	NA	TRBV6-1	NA	TGTGCCAGCAGTGAAAACTTTGGAGTATACGAGCAGTACTTC	CASSENFGVYEQYF
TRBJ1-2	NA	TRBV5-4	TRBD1	TGTGCCAGCAGCCCCGGGACAGCCCGTAACTATGGCTACACCTTC	CASSPGTARNYGYTF
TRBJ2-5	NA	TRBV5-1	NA	TGCGCCAGCAGCTACAGGGCCCAAGAGACCCAGTACTTC	CASSYRAQETQYF
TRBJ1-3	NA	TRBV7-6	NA	TGTGCTCCCAACTTCCCTGCAGGGGTGGGAAACACCATATATTTT	CAPNFPAGVGNTIYF
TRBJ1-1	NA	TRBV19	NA	TGTGCCACGGGACAACTGAACACTGAAGCTTTCTTT	CATGQLNTEAFF
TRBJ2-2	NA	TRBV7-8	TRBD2	TGTGCCAGCAGCCGAAGCGGGGGGGATCCCGGGGAGCTGTTTTTT	CASSRSGGDPGELFF
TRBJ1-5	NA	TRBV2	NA	TGTGCCAGCGGTGGGGGGGGGCCCCAGCATTTT	CASGGGGPQHF
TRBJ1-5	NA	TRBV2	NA	TGTGCCAGCAGTGATCCGTTTCGTAGCAATCAGCCCCAGCATTTT	CASSDPFRSNQPQHF
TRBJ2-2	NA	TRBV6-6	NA	TGTGCCAGCAGTTACTTGAGAGACACCGGGGAGCTGTTTTTT	CASSYLRDTGELFF
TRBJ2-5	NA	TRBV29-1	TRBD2	TGCAGCGCATTGACTAGCCGGGGCGAGACCCAGTACTTC	CSALTSRGETQYF
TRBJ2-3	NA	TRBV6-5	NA	TGTGCCAGCAGTTCCCCAGGGATGGGTACGCAGTATTTT	CASSSPGMGTQYF
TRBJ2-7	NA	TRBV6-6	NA	TGTGCCAGCAGCATAGGACTCTATACCTCCTACGAGCAGTACTTC	CASSIGLYTSYEQYF
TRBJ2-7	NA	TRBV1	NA	TGCACCAGCAGCCAGGACAGGGACTACGAGCAGTACTTC	CTSSQDRDYEQYF
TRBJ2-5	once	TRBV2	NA	TGTGCCAGCAGAGAGGGCGCGGGGCAAGAGACCCAGTACTTC	CASREGAGQETQYF
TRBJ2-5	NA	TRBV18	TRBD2	TGTGCCAGCTCACCTACTAGCGGGGGTCCCGAGACCCAGTACTTC	CASSPTSGGPETQYF
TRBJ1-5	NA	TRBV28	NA	TGTGCCAGCAGTGCACAGGGAGAATGGGATCAGCCCCAGCATTTT	CASSAQGEWDQPQHF
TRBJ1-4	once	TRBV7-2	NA	TGTGCCAGCAGCCCGGACAGTGCAACTAATGAAAAACTGTTTTTT	CASSPDSATNEKLFF
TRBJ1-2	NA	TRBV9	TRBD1	TGTGCCAGCAGCGTAGCCGCAGGGGGTCGACCCTACTATGGCTACACCTTC	CASSVAAGGRPYYGYTF
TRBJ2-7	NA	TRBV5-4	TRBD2	TGTGCCAGCAGCTCTGGACTAGCGGGGTATACTACCTACGAGCAGTACTTC	CASSSGLAGYTTYEQYF
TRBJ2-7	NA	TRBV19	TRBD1	TGTGCCAGTAGTTTCACAGGGGGAGGTGGCGAGCAGTACTTC	CASSFTGGGGEQYF
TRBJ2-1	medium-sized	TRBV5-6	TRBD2	TGTGCCAGCAGCTCATTAGCGGGGCGGGGCTACAATGAGCAGTTCTTC	CASSSLAGRGYNEQFF
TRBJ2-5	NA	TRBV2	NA	TGTGCCAGCAGTGAAGCGACCTCCGGGGAGACCCAGTACTTC	CASSEATSGETQYF
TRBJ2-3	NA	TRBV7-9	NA	TGTGCCAGCAGCTTAAGTCAGGGTCCAGATACGCAGTATTTT	CASSLSQGPDTQYF
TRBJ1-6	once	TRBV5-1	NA	TGCGCCAGCAGCTTGAGTGGGGGAGGCAATTCACCCCTCCACTTT	CASSLSGGGNSPLHF
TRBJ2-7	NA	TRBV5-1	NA	TGCGCCAGCAGCTTGGCCGGGGTCAACGGGGGAGACGAGCAGTACTTC	CASSLAGVNGGDEQYF
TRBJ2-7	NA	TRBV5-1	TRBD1	TGCGCCAGCAGCTTAACGGGAACAGGGGCAGGCTACGAGCAGTACTTC	CASSLTGTGAGYEQYF
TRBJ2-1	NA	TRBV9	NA	TGTGCCAGCAGCGCGGGATTCATCACGGAGCAGTTCTTC	CASSAGFITEQFF
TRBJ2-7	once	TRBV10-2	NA	TGCGCCAGCAGTGAGTCGAGGAGCCTCTCCTACGAGCAGTACTTC	CASSESRSLSYEQYF
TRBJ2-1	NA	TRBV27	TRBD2	TGTGCCAGCAGTCCACCTCCGGGACTAGCGCCAAGTGAGCAGTTCTTC	CASSPPPGLAPSEQFF
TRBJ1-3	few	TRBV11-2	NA	TGTGCCAGCAGCTTAGGAGGAACATTCTCTGGAAACACCATATATTTT	CASSLGGTFSGNTIYF
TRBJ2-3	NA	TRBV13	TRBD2	TGTGCCAGCAGCTTAAGGCGGGGGGGAGGGAATACGCAGTATTTT	CASSLRRGGGNTQYF
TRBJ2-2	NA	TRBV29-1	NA	TGCAGCGTTGTTTGGGGGGTTGGGGAGCTGTTTTTT	CSVVWGVGELFF
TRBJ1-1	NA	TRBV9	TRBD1	TGTGCCAGCAGCGGAAAGACAGGGGGCGCGGCTGAAGCTTTCTTT	CASSGKTGGAAEAFF
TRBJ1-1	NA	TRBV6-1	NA	TGTGCCAGCAGTGAAATCGTCGGGAACACTGAAGCTTTCTTT	CASSEIVGNTEAFF
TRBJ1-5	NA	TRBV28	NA	TGTGCCAGCAGTTTTAGTCGTCGTCAGCCCCAGCATTTT	CASSFSRRQPQHF
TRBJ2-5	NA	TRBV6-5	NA	TGTGCCAGCAGTAGGGGACCGGGACTTGGGGAGACCCAGTACTTC	CASSRGPGLGETQYF
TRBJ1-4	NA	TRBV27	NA	TGTGCCAGCAGTCCAGAGACTCATCCCGCGGGAAAACTGTTTTTT	CASSPETHPAGKLFF
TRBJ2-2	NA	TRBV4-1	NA	TGCGCCAGCAGCCAAGGTATAGCGGTGAACACCGGGGAGCTGTTTTTT	CASSQGIAVNTGELFF